Each of the 26 T cell receptor beta chains below was sequenced from the same sample in a study of blood T cells in healthy people across ages. The use of a sample-barcoded 5' primer and a J-beta primer mix characterized a second PCR of roughly 6 to 11 cycles. TCRdb itself ran the 5' RACE reads through MiXCR, one entry per CDR3 protein. The repertoire holds more than 700,000 distinct CDR3 sequences, with 35% to 60% as singletons. Material: blood. The receptors originated from a man of 80 years or more in good health.

The genes are TRBV2 and TRBJ1-6; D gene ambiguous. Deletions cut 4 bases from V and 10 bases from J, with 11 bases between. The CDR3 contains 13 residues. CDR1 is SNHLY and CDR2 is FYNNEI in the germline V gene. Here the CDR3 reads CASSGRNRSPLHF. In nucleotides, the CDR3 is TGTGCCAGCAGTGGCAGGAATCGGTCACCCCTCCACTTT.

The J gene is TRBJ2-1, the V gene TRBV4-3, with TRBD1 matching 7 bases. This CDR3 is built from 12 residues. Trimming took 3 bases from V and 7 from J; bases not matched to a gene: 0. Per germline, CDR1 LGHNA and CDR2 YSLEER. The DNA for the CDR3 is TGCGCCAGCAGCCAGACAGGGAATGAGCAGTTCTTC. Translation gives CASSQTGNEQFF.

V is TRBV4-2 and J is TRBJ2-1; D gene ambiguous. V gave up 0 bases and J gave up 13 bases, with 16 bases separating them. This CDR3 is 14 amino acids long. Germline assignment: CDR1 LGHNA and CDR2 YNFKEQ. The CDR3 is CASSQDTVQETQFF. In DNA, the CDR3 is TGTGCCAGCAGCCAAGACACAGTGCAGGAGACCCAGTTCTTC.

The chain's CDR3 is CSGGIGTANNYGYTF. CDR3 coding DNA: TGCAGCGGGGGAATCGGGACAGCGAATAACTATGGCTACACCTTC. The chain employs TRBV29-1 and TRBJ1-2; 7 bases fit TRBD1. The CDR3 has 15 residues. The V gene end was trimmed by 7 bases and the J gene end by 1 base; junction bases not matched to a gene: 12. Looked up from germline, CDR1 is SQVTM and CDR2 is ANQGSEA.

This CDR3 reads CASGYRDLGTGELFF. In DNA form, the CDR3 reads TGTGCCAGCGGGTACCGGGACTTAGGCACCGGGGAGCTGTTTTTT. The chain carries TRBV12-3 or TRBV12-4 and TRBJ2-2, with a tentative D call TRBD2 (6 bases). V dropped 8 bases and J dropped 4 bases, with 17 bases sitting between them. The CDR3 spans 15 residues.

This rearrangement joins TRBV6-2 or TRBV6-3 to TRBJ2-7; the match to TRBD2 covers 10 bases. This CDR3 region has 15 residues. Germline V gene sequence: CDR1 MNHEY, CDR2 SVGEGT. J lost 2 bases, V lost 5 bases, and 6 bases had no gene match. CDR3 protein: CASSPGSGRPYEQYF. CDR3 sequence (DNA): TGTGCCAGCAGTCCAGGTAGCGGGAGGCCCTACGAGCAGTACTTC.

At least ten counts were recorded for this clonotype. Relative to the germline gene, one junction end is altered; a read error may explain this. This chain links TRBV12-3 or TRBV12-4 with TRBJ2-3, with a tentative D call TRBD2 (7 bases). This CDR3 has 14 amino acids. CDR3 nucleotides: TGTGCCAGCAGTTTGAGGGGGGGAGCAGATGCGCAGTATTTT. Its protein is CASSLRGGADAQYF.

This clonotype was seen many times. Since a much larger clone is just one base distant, this may be a read error. The chain joins TRBV6-6 to TRBJ2-3; D unclear. This CDR3 contains 11 residues. CDR1 is MNHNY, CDR2 SVGAGI, per germline (reference sequence). Between the trimmed V and J ends, which lost 2 bases and 5 bases, there was a span of 2 bases. The CDR3 spells CASSYRDTQYF. DNA of the CDR3: TGTGCCAGCAGTTACAGAGATACGCAGTATTTT.

This clonotype appeared many times. This chain links TRBV20-1 with TRBJ2-1; TRBD2 matches 9 bases. CDR3 length: 16 residues. V lost 1 base, J lost 5 bases, and 9 bases stayed unmatched. Germline CDR1 is DFQATT and CDR2 is SNEGSKA (reference sequence). This chain's CDR3 is CSARGREGPYNNEQFF. In DNA, the CDR3 is TGCAGTGCTAGAGGGCGGGAGGGCCCTTATAACAATGAGCAGTTCTTC.

This clonotype was found a few times. The rearrangement links TRBV7-8 to TRBJ2-4; TRBD1 might be the D (7 bases). The J call may be in error: the DNA end matches TRBJ2-7 better. This CDR3 is built from 15 residues. Germline V lookup: CDR1 SGHVS, CDR2 FQNEAQ. The CDR3 DNA follows: TGTGCCAGCAGAGGAGGGACAGCCGTTTCCTACGAGCAGTACTTC. Its translation is CASRGGTAVSYEQYF.

This chain links TRBV29-1 with TRBJ1-1, with D hard to call. CDR3 size: 14 residues. The ends were cut back, 6 bases at V and 0 bases at J, with 14 bases in the middle. CDR1 is SQVTM, CDR2 ANQGSEA, per germline. CDR3 DNA sequence: TGCAGCGTGGCCCCTCAAACAGTGAACACTGAAGCTTTCTTT. This codes for CSVAPQTVNTEAFF.

This clonotype showed up just a few times. The chain joins TRBV29-1 to TRBJ2-5; D remains ambiguous. Germline loops: CDR1 SQVTM, CDR2 ANQGSEA. This CDR3 contains 11 residues. The V end lost 6 bases, the J end lost 3 bases, and 8 bases lay between the germline ends. CDR3 in DNA: TGCAGCGTCCTTTTGGAAGAGACCCAGTACTTC. Translating it yields CSVLLEETQYF.

The chain carries TRBV30 and TRBJ1-2; weak D call: TRBD1 (5 bases). This CDR3 is 12 amino acids long. Trimming pared 1 base from V and 8 bases from J, leaving 11 bases between. Germline V lookup: CDR1 GTSNPN, CDR2 SVGIG (reference sequence). CDR3 DNA sequence: TGTGCCTGGAGTGGGGACCCGCGGGGCTACACCTTC. Amino acid sequence: CAWSGDPRGYTF.

The chain carries TRBV29-1 and TRBJ1-6, with TRBD1 matching over 10 bases. The CDR3 has 13 residues. The germline CDR1 and CDR2 sequences are SQVTM and ANQGSEA. Trimming removed 6 bases from V and 8 bases from J; junction bases left unmatched: 4. CDR3 residues: CSVRQGAYSPLHF. CDR3 in DNA: TGCAGCGTCCGACAGGGGGCTTATTCACCCCTCCACTTT. Full variable domain (rest looked up from reference TRBV29-1 and TRBJ1-6): SAVISQKPSRDICQRGTSLTIQCQVDSQVTMMFWYRQQPGQSLTLIATANQGSEATYESGFVIDKFPISRPNLTFSTLTVSNMSPEDSSIYLCSVRQGAYSPLHFGNGTRLTVT.

The rearrangement uses TRBV27 and TRBJ1-2; D possibly corresponds to TRBD1 (6 bases). Trimming removed 6 bases from V and 5 bases from J, with 16 bases in between. Germline CDR1 MNHEY, CDR2 SMNVEV (reference sequence). The CDR3 totals 14 residues. CDR3 nucleotide sequence: TGTGCCAGCAGGCCAACAGGGATTGCGTATGGCTACACCTTC. It specifies CASRPTGIAYGYTF.

This clonotype was picked up a small number of times. The V and J genes are TRBV29-1 and TRBJ2-2; D is perhaps TRBD2 (6 bases). This CDR3 has 13 amino acids. Germline V gives CDR1 SQVTM, CDR2 ANQGSEA. V lost 0 bases and J lost 4, with 6 bases in between. In DNA, the CDR3 is TGCAGCGTTGAAGAGACTAGCACCGGGGAGCTGTTTTTT. Its protein is CSVEETSTGELFF.

The genes are TRBV15 and TRBJ2-1, with D unresolved. The V gene's germline CDR1 is LNHNV and CDR2 YYDKDF (reference sequence). This CDR3 has 13 residues. V gave up 4 bases and J gave up 7 bases, with 11 bases separating them. The CDR3 DNA follows: TGTGCCACCAGCATAGATAGGCTGAATGAGCAGTTCTTC. Protein sequence: CATSIDRLNEQFF.

The chain uses TRBV5-1 and TRBJ2-5, with 8 bases identical to TRBD1. The CDR3 runs 14 residues. J lost 3 bases, V lost 0 bases, and 1 base had no gene match. Germline CDR1 and CDR2: SGHRS and YFSETQ. The CDR3 loop reads CASSLAGQEETQYF. The CDR3 DNA is TGCGCCAGCAGCTTGGCGGGACAGGAAGAGACCCAGTACTTC.

This clonotype was counted many times. The chain links TRBV7-2 to TRBJ2-7, with D uncertain. The CDR3 contains 16 residues. Germline V CDR1 and CDR2: SGHTA, FQGNSA. The V end was cut by 5 bases, the J end by 1 base, with 18 bases between. The CDR3 DNA follows: TGTGCCAGCAGCCGTTCGCACACACCGGCGTCCTACGAGCAGTACTTC. The encoded protein is CASSRSHTPASYEQYF.

This clonotype has just a few counts. This chain links TRBV7-8 with TRBJ2-1; D is unresolved. Germline CDR1 and CDR2: SGHVS and FQNEAQ. Trimming left V 5 bases short and J 0 bases short, with 14 bases between. The CDR3 totals 16 residues. CDR3 nucleotides: TGTGCCAGCAGCCCGCTGGGTGGAAACTCCTACAATGAGCAGTTCTTC. Translating it yields CASSPLGGNSYNEQFF.

V gene TRBV12-3 or TRBV12-4 combines with J gene TRBJ2-4, with TRBD1 as a possible D gene (6 bases). The ends were cut back, 7 bases at V and 7 bases at J, with 14 bases in the middle. There are 13 residues in the CDR3. Here the CDR3 reads CASTLFQGNIQYF. CDR3 in DNA: TGTGCCAGCACCCTTTTCCAGGGGAACATTCAGTACTTC.

This chain uses TRBV28 with TRBJ1-5; 10 nucleotides align to TRBD1. The germline gives CDR1 MDHEN, CDR2 SYDVKM. Trimming at V came to 5 bases and at J to 2 bases, leaving 6 bases not matched to a gene. There are 16 residues in the CDR3. The CDR3, as DNA: TGTGCCAGCAGTAACGCCGGGACAGGGGGCAATCAGCCCCAGCATTTT. This sequence encodes CASSNAGTGGNQPQHF.

This sequence joins TRBV7-2 and TRBJ2-5; D not resolved. CDR1 and CDR2 from the germline V gene are SGHTA and FQGNSA. The CDR3 spans 14 residues. The V gene lost 1 base and the J gene lost 2 bases, with 8 bases spanning the gap. CDR3 residues: CASSLDVSQETQYF. The CDR3 nucleotides read TGTGCCAGCAGCTTAGATGTTTCTCAAGAGACCCAGTACTTC.

The rearrangement links TRBV12-3 or TRBV12-4 to TRBJ2-7, with 8 bases identical to TRBD2. The V gene end was trimmed by 4 bases and the J gene end by 2 bases; junction bases not matched to a gene: 7. CDR3 size: 15 residues. CDR3 nucleotides: TGTGCCAGCAGTTCACTAGCGGCCAGCCCCTACGAGCAGTACTTC. Amino acid sequence: CASSSLAASPYEQYF.

This clonotype was picked up a small number of times. This sequence joins TRBV20-1 and TRBJ2-7; 9 positions agree with TRBD2. Trimming took 3 bases from V and 1 from J; bases not matched to a gene: 16. Germline lookup yields CDR1 DFQATT and CDR2 SNEGSKA (reference sequence). The CDR3 consists of 18 residues. The CDR3 DNA sequence: TGCAGTGCTAGGAACCTCTTCTTAGCGGGAGCCCCATCCTACGAGCAGTACTTC. Its protein is CSARNLFLAGAPSYEQYF.

This clonotype was counted at least ten times. A much larger clone differs by one base, so this may be a read error. The rearrangement joins TRBV7-2 to TRBJ2-1, with unresolved D. The J call could be wrong; TRBJ2-7 is a better fit for the DNA end. The CDR3 loop spans 13 amino acids. Germline V gives CDR1 SGHTA, CDR2 FQGNSA. The CDR3 protein is CASSPRSYNEQYF. In nucleotides, the CDR3 is TGTGCCAGCAGCCCTCGCTCCTACAATGAGCAGTACTTC.